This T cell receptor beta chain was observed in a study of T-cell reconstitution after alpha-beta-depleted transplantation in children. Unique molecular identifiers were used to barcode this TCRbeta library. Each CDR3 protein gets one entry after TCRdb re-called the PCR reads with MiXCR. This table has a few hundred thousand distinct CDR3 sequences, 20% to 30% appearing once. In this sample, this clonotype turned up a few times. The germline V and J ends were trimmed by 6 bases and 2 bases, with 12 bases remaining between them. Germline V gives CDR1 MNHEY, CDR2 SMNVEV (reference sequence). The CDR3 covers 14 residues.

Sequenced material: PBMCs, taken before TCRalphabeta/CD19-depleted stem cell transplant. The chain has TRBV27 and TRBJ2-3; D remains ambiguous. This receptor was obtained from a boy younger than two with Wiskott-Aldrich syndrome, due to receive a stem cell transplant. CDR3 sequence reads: CASRRTVLTDTQYF. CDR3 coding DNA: TGTGCCAGCAGACGGACGGTCCTCACAGATACGCAGTATTTT.